The 9 T cell receptor beta chains below were found in one sample sequenced in a study of molecular identifiers for immune sequencing clone quantification. TCRdb processed the PCR reads anew with MiXCR; each CDR3 protein has one entry. The table lists 88,000 or so distinct CDR3 sequences, 20% to 25% of them singletons. Sequenced input: naive CD8+ T cells from blood, with Jurkat cell RNA spiked in. The subset: FACS-sorted CD8+CD4-CCR7+CD45RA+ naive T cells. The receptors come from a human donor in good health. Some libraries in this study had Jurkat cell RNA spiked in.

This clonotype showed up just a few times. A read error may be the cause here, since a much bigger clone is one base away. The chain links TRBV3-1 to TRBJ2-4; a possible D gene is TRBD2 (5 bases). The length of the CDR3 is 13 residues. With 4 bases removed from V and 5 bases from J, the gap between germline ends came to 9 bases. Germline CDR1 LGHDT, CDR2 YNNKEL (reference sequence). CDR3 bases: TGTGCCAGCAGCCGGAGGACGGAAAACATTCAGTACTTC. Translated, it gives CASSRRTENIQYF.

This clonotype occurred a few times. The gene calls are TRBV12-3 or TRBV12-4 and TRBJ2-7; TRBD1 matches at 8 bases. The length of the CDR3 is 15 residues. V dropped 6 bases and J dropped 4; count of bases not matched to a gene: 11. In nucleotides, the CDR3 is TGTGCCAGCAGCCTAGGGGCAGGGGGCAGTTACGAGCAGTACTTC. It yields the protein CASSLGAGGSYEQYF.

This clonotype was counted ten times or more. The V call is TRBV9, the J call TRBJ2-6; D might be TRBD1 (6 bases). Between the trimmed V and J ends, which lost 4 bases and 2 bases, there was a span of 10 bases. The CDR3 extends over 15 amino acids. CDR1 is SGDLS, CDR2 YYNGEE, per germline. DNA of the CDR3: TGTGCCAGCAGCTCAGCAGGGGCTGGGGCCAACGTCCTGACTTTC. Translated: CASSSAGAGANVLTF.

This clonotype has ten or more counts. V gene TRBV5-1 combines with J gene TRBJ2-7; possibly TRBD1 for D (5 bases). Per the germline V gene, CDR1 is SGHRS and CDR2 is YFSETQ. The germline V and J ends were trimmed by 0 bases and 4 bases, with 8 bases remaining between them. CDR3 size: 13 residues. As DNA, the CDR3 is TGCGCCAGCAGCTTGGTGCCAGGGTACGAGCAGTACTTC. This codes for CASSLVPGYEQYF.

This clonotype showed up many times. The V and J genes are TRBV27 and TRBJ2-7; tentative D call: TRBD1 (6 bases). V lost 2 bases and J 4 bases, leaving 12 bases between the germline ends. The germline gives CDR1 MNHEY, CDR2 SMNVEV (reference sequence). The CDR3 sequence is 14 residues long. For the CDR3, the DNA is TGTGCCAGCAGTTTACGCGGGCAGGGGTACGAGCAGTACTTC. Protein sequence: CASSLRGQGYEQYF.

The sample holds many counts of this clonotype. This chain joins TRBV10-3 and TRBJ2-7; TRBD2 matches at 8 bases. V trimming: 2 bases; J trimming: 0 bases; junction bases outside the gene matches: 6. Looked up from germline, CDR1 is ENHRY and CDR2 is SYGVKD. This CDR3 contains 16 residues. DNA of the CDR3: TGTGCCATCAGTGAGCGGGAGGGACTAAGCTCCTACGAGCAGTACTTC. Protein sequence: CAISEREGLSSYEQYF.

This clonotype was counted at least ten times. The rearrangement joins TRBV27 to TRBJ1-4; D uncertain. The V end was cut by 3 bases, the J end by 7 bases, with 9 bases between. This CDR3 contains 13 residues. Germline lookup yields CDR1 MNHEY and CDR2 SMNVEV (reference sequence). The CDR3 DNA reads as TGTGCCAGCAGTTTCGTAAAGGGTGAAAAACTGTTTTTT. Translated, it gives CASSFVKGEKLFF.

This clonotype was observed at least ten times. The chain couples TRBV29-1 to TRBJ2-7; tentatively, D is TRBD1 (6 bases). This CDR3 has 13 amino acids. Germline values: CDR1 SQVTM, CDR2 ANQGSEA. Trimming left V 0 bases short and J 5 bases short, with 11 bases between. The CDR3, as DNA: TGCAGCGTTGAAGATCGGCCAGGGGACGAGCAGTACTTC. This encodes CSVEDRPGDEQYF.

As regards this clonotype: A read error is possible here, since a much larger clone lies one base away. The chain has TRBV19 and TRBJ1-2, with D tentatively TRBD1 (6 bases). The germline gives CDR1 LNHDA, CDR2 SQIVND (reference sequence). Between the trimmed V and J ends, which lost 11 bases and 0 bases, there was a span of 13 bases. This CDR3 is 13 amino acids long. The CDR3 protein is CACKDSPNYGYTF. CDR3 sequence (DNA): TGTGCCTGTAAGGACAGCCCTAACTATGGCTACACCTTC.